The 5 T cell receptor beta chains reported below all come from one sample, sequenced in a study of cytomegalovirus exposure and HLA in healthy donors (dated by TCRdb to about 2017). Library preparation employed the immunoSEQ multiplex PCR assay. A mixture of 60 forward primers for TCR Vbeta segments and 13 reverse primers for TCR Jbeta segments was used in the multiplex PCR. Here the immuneACCESS table is served through TCRdb, limited to in-frame sequences with V and J called. Missing clones are a known gap in these copies; in checked studies unresolved V genes cover under half, and the rest lacks a known reason. The sample data list approximately 110,000 clones, and roughly 81% of these were observed just once. The ten top clones hold 1.1% of the sample. The sequenced sample was PBMCs. The receptors originated from a woman in her thirties in good health and CMV-seronegative.

This sequence joins TRBV9 and TRBJ2-1; D might be TRBD2 (5 bases). The germline V gene has CDR1 SGDLS and CDR2 YYNGEE. Trimming took 4 bases from V and 0 from J, leaving 14 bases between them. This CDR3 has 16 amino acids. The CDR3 loop is CASSLSGYGSYNEQFF. CDR3 DNA: TGTGCCAGCAGCCTCTCGGGATACGGCTCCTACAATGAGCAGTTCTTC.

This chain uses TRBV11-1 with TRBJ2-1; 11 bases line up with TRBD2. CDR1 SGHAT and CDR2 FQDESV come from the germline V gene (reference sequence). The CDR3 has 15 residues. The trim removed 5 bases at V and 3 bases at J, leaving 3 bases unmatched. CDR3 coding DNA: TGTGCCAGCAGCGCCGGGACTAGCGGCTACAATGAGCAGTTCTTC. Residues: CASSAGTSGYNEQFF. Combining the CDR3 with reference TRBV11-1 and TRBJ2-1 gives the whole variable domain EAEVAQSPRYKITEKSQAVAFWCDPISGHATLYWYRQILGQGPELLVQFQDESVVDDSQLPKDRFSAERLKGVDSTLKIQPAELGDSAMYLCASSAGTSGYNEQFFGPGTRLTVL.

The V gene is TRBV20-1, the J gene TRBJ2-1; D unresolved. The CDR3 runs 11 residues. Trimming removed 0 bases from V and 10 bases from J, with 7 bases in between. CDR1 is DFQATT, CDR2 SNEGSKA, per germline (reference sequence). CDR3 protein: CSAREGWEQFF. CDR3 nucleotide sequence: TGCAGTGCTAGAGAGGGCTGGGAGCAGTTCTTC.

There are a few counts of this clone. The chain links TRBV7-3 to TRBJ1-6, with D maybe TRBD1 (6 bases). The CDR3 is 18 residues long. The V end was cut by 3 bases, the J end by 4 bases, with 19 bases between. Germline CDR1 is SGHTA and CDR2 is FQGTGA. The CDR3 coding sequence is TGTGCCAGCAGCTTGATATGGGACGACAGGAGATATAATTCACCCCTCCACTTT. It codes for CASSLIWDDRRYNSPLHF.

The chain links TRBV7-6 to TRBJ1-4; 8 nucleotides match TRBD1. In germline, CDR1 is SGHVS, CDR2 FNYEAQ. The CDR3 runs to 15 residues. V gave up 4 bases and J gave up 4 bases; unmatched junction bases: 5. Written as DNA, the CDR3 is TGTGCCAGCAGCTCCCGGACAGGGAATAATGAAAAACTGTTTTTT. It is translated as CASSSRTGNNEKLFF. Supplemented by reference TRBV7-6 and TRBJ1-4, the full variable domain reads GAGVSQSPRYKVTKRGQDVALRCDPISGHVSLYWYRQALGQGPEFLTYFNYEAQQDKSGLPNDRFSAERPEGSISTLTIQRTEQRDSAMYRCASSSRTGNNEKLFFGSGTQLSVL.